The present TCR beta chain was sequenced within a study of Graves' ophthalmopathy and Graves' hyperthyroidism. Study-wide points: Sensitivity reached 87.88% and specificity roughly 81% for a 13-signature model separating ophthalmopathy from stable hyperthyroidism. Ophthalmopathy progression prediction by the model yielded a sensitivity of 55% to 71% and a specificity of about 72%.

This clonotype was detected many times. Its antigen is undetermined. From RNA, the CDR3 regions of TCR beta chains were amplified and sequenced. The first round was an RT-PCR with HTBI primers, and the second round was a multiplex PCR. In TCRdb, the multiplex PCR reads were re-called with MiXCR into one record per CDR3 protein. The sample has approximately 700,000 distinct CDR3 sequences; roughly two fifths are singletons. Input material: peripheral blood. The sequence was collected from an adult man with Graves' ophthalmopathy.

CDR3: CASSYTEGDSSYGYTF. DNA for the CDR3: TGTGCCAGCAGTTACACAGAAGGGGACAGCTCCTATGGCTACACCTTC. V and J are TRBV6-5 and TRBJ1-2, with 7 nucleotides matching TRBD1. In germline, CDR1 is MNHEY, CDR2 SVGAGI. J was trimmed by 4 bases and V by 2 bases; bases with no gene match: 10. The CDR3 contains 16 residues.